These 28 T cell receptor beta chains share one sample of origin, sequenced in a study of liver allograft versus peripheral blood T cells. Overall study context: Comparative analysis was performed on T cell receptor repertoires from transplanted livers and from recipients' peripheral blood.

TCRdb reanalysed the reads using MiXCR and keeps one entry per CDR3 protein. The data contain 8,900 or so distinct CDR3 sequences, 20% of them seen just once; the ten biggest clones take up approximately 5.3%. These receptors all stem from a human patient who had a liver transplant. Some T cells may trace back to the graft donor.

This clonotype rates as medium-sized (0.01 to 0.1%). The chain links TRBV19 to TRBJ1-1, with no clear D. The CDR3 extends over 11 amino acids. Trimming shortened V by 10 bases and J by 0 bases, and 6 bases separated the two germline ends. Germline V gene data show CDR1 as LNHDA and CDR2 as SQIVND (reference sequence). The DNA for the CDR3 is TGTGCCACCATTATGAACACTGAAGCTTTCTTT. This translates into CATIMNTEAFF.

As to this clonotype: With a much larger clone just one base away, this may be a read error. V gene TRBV29-1 combines with J gene TRBJ2-7, with 13 bases aligning to TRBD2. The CDR3 totals 15 residues. The germline gives CDR1 SQVTM, CDR2 ANQGSEA. Written as DNA, the CDR3 is TGCAGCGCCGGGGGACTAGCGGGGAGGGCCTACGGGCAGTACTTC. It specifies CSAGGLAGRAYGQYF.

This clonotype is medium-sized within its sample. The chain uses TRBV6-2 or TRBV6-3 and TRBJ1-1; possibly TRBD1 for D (5 bases). The germline V gene has CDR1 MNHEY and CDR2 SVGEGT. With 5 bases removed from V and 2 bases from J, the gap between germline ends came to 9 bases. The CDR3 is made up of 13 amino acids. The CDR3 region is CASSNQGNTEAFF. The CDR3 nucleotides read TGTGCCAGCAGTAATCAGGGAAACACTGAAGCTTTCTTT.

This clonotype counts as medium-sized. The rearrangement links TRBV9 to TRBJ2-3; 11 positions agree with TRBD2. V dropped 0 bases and J dropped 9; count of bases not matched to a gene: 6. The CDR3 spans 15 residues. Germline CDR1 is SGDLS and CDR2 is YYNGEE. The CDR3, as DNA: TGTGCCAGCAGCGTAGGACTAGCGGGGACCGACACGCAGTATTTT. Translated: CASSVGLAGTDTQYF.

Of note for this clonotype: One end of the junction does not line up with germline, which may come from a read error. The chain employs TRBV19 and TRBJ2-1, with 10 bases lining up with TRBD2. CDR1 LNHDA and CDR2 SQIVND come from the germline V gene (reference sequence). This CDR3 spans 18 amino acids. The CDR3 nucleotides are TGTGCCAGTAGTATCGGTAGCGGGGGGACTAGAGCTTACAATGAGCAGCTCTTC. This translates into CASSIGSGGTRAYNEQLF.

The chain is built from TRBV7-3 and TRBJ2-3; TRBD2 aligns across 9 bases. Germline loops: CDR1 SGHTA, CDR2 FQGTGA. V lost 3 bases and J lost 0; bases outside the gene matches: 1. The CDR3 is 15 residues long. CDR3 DNA sequence: TGTGCCAGCAGCTTGACTAGCGGTAGCACAGATACGCAGTATTTT. It codes for CASSLTSGSTDTQYF.

At least ten counts were recorded for this clonotype. The gene calls are TRBV28 and TRBJ2-2; a weak D match, TRBD1 (6 bases). V gave up 6 bases and J gave up 6 bases, with 23 bases separating them. Germline V gene data show CDR1 as MDHEN and CDR2 as SYDVKM. CDR3 length equals 17 residues. The CDR3 protein is CASRLTHRDLDPGELFF. The CDR3 bases are TGTGCCAGCAGATTAACCCACAGGGATTTGGATCCCGGGGAGCTGTTTTTT.

A remark on this clonotype: A much larger clonotype is one base distant, so this may be a read error. This chain connects TRBV18 to TRBJ1-1; possible D gene TRBD1, 5 bases. Trimming cost V 7 bases and J 5 bases, with 17 bases left between them. Germline loops: CDR1 KGHSH, CDR2 LQKENI. The length of the CDR3 is 14 residues. The CDR3 protein is CASLALGEGTEAFF. In DNA, the CDR3 is TGTGCCAGCTTAGCCCTTGGAGAGGGGACTGAAGCTTTCTTT.

This clonotype has a handful of counts. The chain is built from TRBV7-2 and TRBJ1-5; 7 bases align to TRBD1. There are 13 residues in the CDR3. V lost 10 bases and J lost 4; bases outside the gene matches: 7. Germline CDR1 reads SGHTA; CDR2 reads FQGNSA. This chain's CDR3 is CATRDSPNQPQHF. The DNA for the CDR3 is TGTGCCACCAGGGACAGCCCAAATCAGCCCCAGCATTTT.

J is TRBJ2-2 and V is TRBV30; D remains ambiguous. V dropped 7 bases and J dropped 2 bases, with 14 bases sitting between them. CDR3 length: 14 residues. From germline, CDR1 is GTSNPN and CDR2 SVGIG (reference sequence). The CDR3 bases are TGTGCCTTAACACGTCGGCCTAACACCGGGGAGCTGTTTTTT. This sequence encodes CALTRRPNTGELFF.

For this clonotype: The junction shows a germline mismatch at one end, possibly a read error. The chain joins TRBV29-1 to TRBJ1-1; D is ambiguous. Germline loops: CDR1 SQVTM, CDR2 ANQGSEA. This CDR3 region has 13 residues. The CDR3: CSVEGLMNTEASF. CDR3 DNA: TGCAGCGTTGAGGGATTGATGAACACTGAAGCTTCCTTT.

This clonotype has more than one count but fewer than ten. CDR3 sequence (DNA): TGTGCCAGCAGTGAAGAAACTTTGGGAAACACCATATATTTT. Protein product: CASSEETLGNTIYF. The rearrangement links TRBV12-3 or TRBV12-4 to TRBJ1-3; no reliable D call. This CDR3 region has 14 residues. Trimming shortened V by 5 bases and J by 4 bases, and 12 bases separated the two germline ends.

The CDR3 sequence: CASSLELAGTNEQFF. CDR3 DNA: TGTGCCAGCAGCTTAGAACTAGCGGGAACCAATGAGCAGTTCTTC. The chain joins TRBV7-2 to TRBJ2-1; the match to TRBD2 covers 10 bases. Per germline, CDR1 SGHTA and CDR2 FQGNSA. The CDR3 contains 15 residues. The V segment lost 1 base and the J segment 6 bases; nucleotides outside the gene matches: 3. Full variable domain (outside the CDR3, taken from reference TRBV7-2 and TRBJ2-1): GAGVSQSPSNKVTEKGKDVELRCDPISGHTALYWYRQSLGQGLEFLIYFQGNSAPDKSGLPSDRFSAERTGGSVSTLTIQRTQQEDSAVYLCASSLELAGTNEQFFGPGTRLTVL.

This clonotype was seen a few times. CDR3 in DNA: TGCAGTGCTAGACATCCAGGAGTCTTCGGTTCAGGAGGCTACACCTTC. The encoded protein is CSARHPGVFGSGGYTF. V gene TRBV20-1 combines with J gene TRBJ1-2; unclear D gene. Trimming removed 2 bases at V and 8 bases at J, with 24 bases between. This CDR3 has 16 amino acids. Germline lookup yields CDR1 DFQATT and CDR2 SNEGSKA (reference sequence).

The sample holds a few counts of this clonotype. This rearrangement joins TRBV19 to TRBJ1-6, with D perhaps TRBD1 (5 bases). V lost 3 bases and J lost 8, with 11 bases in between. Germline loops: CDR1 LNHDA, CDR2 SQIVND (reference sequence). The CDR3 sequence is 14 residues long. CDR3 residues: CASSISGRDSPLHF. CDR3 coding DNA: TGTGCCAGTAGTATTTCGGGCAGGGATTCACCCCTCCACTTT.

As concerns this clonotype: This sequence may be a read error, since a much larger clone differs from it by one base. V and J are TRBV6-1 and TRBJ2-6, with D possibly being TRBD1 (5 bases). The CDR3 is 16 amino acids. Germline V CDR1 and CDR2: MNHNS, SASEGT. The V gene lost 6 bases and the J gene lost 6 bases, with 18 bases spanning the gap. CDR3 sequence: CASRRQPSTVANVLTF. CDR3 in DNA: TGTGCCAGCAGAAGACAGCCTAGTACTGTGGCCAACGTCCTGACTTTC.

This chain uses TRBV20-1 with TRBJ2-7; TRBD2 matches 14 bases. Germline V gene sequence: CDR1 DFQATT, CDR2 SNEGSKA (reference sequence). CDR3 length: 14 amino acids. The J segment lost 3 bases and the V segment lost 6 bases, leaving 4 bases of the junction unmatched. CDR3 DNA: TGCAGTGCAACTGGGACTAGCGGGAGCTACGAGCAGTACTTC. This encodes CSATGTSGSYEQYF.

This clonotype appeared once. This rearrangement joins TRBV2 to TRBJ2-2, with a weak D call TRBD2 (6 bases). CDR3 length: 17 residues. Germline CDR1 is SNHLY and CDR2 is FYNNEI. The germline V and J ends were trimmed by 8 bases and 7 bases, with 26 bases remaining between them. The CDR3 DNA follows: TGTGCCAGCTTAGAAGATGGTGGGGGAGGCGAGAGCGGGGAGCTGTTTTTT. Translation gives CASLEDGGGGESGELFF.

This clonotype is labeled as medium-sized. The CDR3 DNA reads TGTGCCAGCTCACCAACCGGGGAGCTGTTTTTT. This gives the protein CASSPTGELFF. The chain links TRBV18 to TRBJ2-2; D remains ambiguous. V shed 2 bases and J shed 5 bases, with 0 bases lying between them. The CDR3 is made up of 11 amino acids. The germline V gene has CDR1 KGHSH and CDR2 LQKENI.

In its sample, this clonotype is medium-sized. The J gene is TRBJ1-2, the V gene TRBV5-6, with 8 bases lining up with TRBD1. Germline CDR1 and CDR2: SGHDT and YYEEEE. The CDR3 is 14 amino acids. The J segment lost 7 bases and the V segment lost 0 bases, leaving 5 bases of the junction unmatched. CDR3 DNA sequence: TGTGCCAGCAGCTTGGAGGACAGGGAAAGTGGCTACACCTTC. Translating it yields CASSLEDRESGYTF.

By proportion, this clonotype is medium-sized (0.01 to 0.1%). V gene TRBV7-2 combines with J gene TRBJ2-7; 12 nucleotides agree with TRBD1. The CDR3 consists of 14 residues. With 5 bases clipped from V and 3 bases from J, the junction kept 2 bases outside the gene matches. Germline-derived CDR1 and CDR2 are SGHTA and FQGNSA. The chain's CDR3 is CASSRDRGLYEQYF. CDR3 coding DNA: TGTGCCAGCAGCAGGGACAGGGGGCTCTACGAGCAGTACTTC.

The chain recombines TRBV30 with TRBJ1-4; TRBD1 might be the D (5 bases). Trimming left V 1 base short and J 1 base short, with 10 bases between. This CDR3 is 15 amino acids long. Per the germline V gene, CDR1 is GTSNPN and CDR2 is SVGIG (reference sequence). In nucleotides, the CDR3 is TGTGCCTGGAGTGCGGCCGGGGGAACTAATGAAAAACTGTTTTTT. Amino acid sequence: CAWSAAGGTNEKLFF.

The chain recombines TRBV20-1 with TRBJ1-5, with 9 bases aligning to TRBD1. J gave up 7 bases and V 5 bases, and 6 bases lay outside the gene matches. The CDR3 has 13 amino acids. Germline V gene lookup returns CDR1 DFQATT and CDR2 SNEGSKA (reference sequence). CDR3 amino acids: CSASGTGKQPQHF. CDR3 DNA: TGCAGTGCTTCCGGGACAGGGAAGCAGCCCCAGCATTTT.

V is TRBV20-1 and J is TRBJ2-1; D gene uncertain. Trimming left V 5 bases short and J 2 bases short, with 10 bases between. The CDR3 loop spans 13 amino acids. Germline CDR1 is DFQATT and CDR2 is SNEGSKA (reference sequence). CDR3 nucleotide sequence: TGCAGTGCTCCCCCCTTTGCCTACAATGAGCAGTTCTTC. It translates to CSAPPFAYNEQFF.

By sample fraction, this clonotype is medium-sized (0.01 to 0.1%). The chain couples TRBV19 to TRBJ1-6, with 7 bases matching TRBD1. Trimming removed 3 bases from V and 8 bases from J; junction bases left unmatched: 10. Germline values: CDR1 LNHDA, CDR2 SQIVND (reference sequence). The CDR3 is made up of 16 amino acids. The DNA of the CDR3 is TGTGCCAGTAGTATTAACAGGGGACGCCGCGATTCACCCCTCCACTTT. This codes for CASSINRGRRDSPLHF.

This clonotype is labeled medium-sized. The chain couples TRBV29-1 to TRBJ2-2; the D is unclear. Germline V gene data show CDR1 as SQVTM and CDR2 as ANQGSEA. V was clipped by 7 bases and J by 6 bases, with 12 bases between them. The CDR3 loop spans 12 amino acids. DNA for the CDR3: TGCAGCGCCGGTCGGGCCGCCGGGGAGCTGTTTTTT. It encodes CSAGRAAGELFF.

The table lists this clonotype with many counts. A read error may account for a junction end that differs from germline. The chain recombines TRBV5-4 with TRBJ2-5; TRBD1 matches at 9 bases. CDR1 is SGHNT and CDR2 is YYREEE in the germline V gene (reference sequence). The length of the CDR3 is 13 residues. The CDR3: CASSRDREENQYF. DNA for the CDR3: TGTGCCAGCAGCCGGGACAGGGAAGAGAACCAGTACTTC.

This clonotype was observed many times. The CDR3 protein is CATSTMGLAGMYEQYF. In DNA form, the CDR3 reads TGTGCCACCAGCACGATGGGACTAGCGGGAATGTACGAGCAGTACTTC. The rearrangement links TRBV15 to TRBJ2-7; 13 bases align to TRBD2. The CDR3 totals 16 residues. CDR1 is LNHNV, CDR2 YYDKDF, per germline (reference sequence). Trimming cost V 4 bases and J 4 bases; bases outside gene matches: 7.